Described below is a single TCR beta chain sequence and its context. Antigen: not known. There are 16 residues in the CDR3. CDR1 is SGHRS and CDR2 is YFSETQ in the germline V gene. With 4 bases clipped from V and 2 bases from J, the junction kept 8 bases outside the gene matches. Repertoires were generated with immunoSEQ multiplex PCR, while TCRdb's copy carries only in-frame clones and drops some. The sample includes 25,000 to 30,000 clones, 65% to 85% of them seen just once. The entry originates in a study of PD-1 blockade in mismatch repair-deficient tumors. At the level of the study: Enrolled about 2013-2016, patients had progressing, pretreated mismatch repair-deficient cancers of more than ten types. Study findings and constraints: Tumor-resident clones, often absent from pretreatment blood, expanded after pembrolizumab and then contracted.

TCRs were sequenced from a few patients responding to pembrolizumab. The chain couples TRBV5-1 to TRBJ2-2; the match to TRBD1 covers 7 bases. The starting material was PBMCs, obtained before pembrolizumab treatment. The receptor was isolated from an adult with mismatch repair-deficient cancer. CDR3 sequence: CASSAETGLNTGELFF. The CDR3 DNA reads TGCGCCAGCAGCGCAGAGACAGGGCTAAACACCGGGGAGCTGTTTTTT.